Listed below are T cell receptor beta chains from one sample, sequenced in a study of human T cells and chemical hapten exposure. TCRdb recomputed calls from the RACE reads with MiXCR, one row per CDR3 protein. The data show about 360,000 distinct CDR3 sequences, around 7% seen once. The sample here was whole blood, taken in connection with sensitization to the hapten diphenylcyclopropenone (DPC). These receptor sequences come from a woman younger than 30 with alopecia areata. Some clones in this sample may be carry-over from other donors' samples. The CDR3 runs from the conserved cysteine through the conserved F or W. D genes are given only for firm matches. A clone size is listed for some rows: how often the clone was seen (once, few, many), or a class if it is expanded.

clone_size | d_call | j_call | v_call | cdr3_aa | cdr3_nt
- | - | TRBJ1-4 | TRBV24-1 | CATSDTTAGKREKLFF | TGTGCCACCAGTGATACGACAGCAGGAAAAAGGGAAAAACTGTTTTTT
many | - | TRBJ2-6 | TRBV6-2/TRBV6-3 | CASSGEPGLSPGANVLTF | TGTGCCAGCAGTGGGGAGCCGGGACTGAGCCCCGGGGCCAACGTCCTGACTTTC
- | - | TRBJ1-4 | TRBV4-3 | CASSQDAMGRVNEKLFF | TGCGCCAGCAGCCAAGATGCGATGGGACGGGTGAATGAAAAACTGTTTTTT
few | - | TRBJ1-4 | TRBV21-1 | CARAGAGNEKLFF | TGTGCCCGCGCGGGAGCGGGTAATGAAAAACTGTTTTTT
- | TRBD1 | TRBJ2-4 | TRBV6-1 | CASTVQGANIQYF | TGTGCCAGTACAGTTCAGGGGGCGAACATTCAGTACTTC
- | - | TRBJ2-5 | TRBV6-5 | CASSFSRDTQETQYF | TGTGCCAGCAGTTTTTCAAGGGACACACAAGAGACCCAGTACTTC
many | TRBD1 | TRBJ2-3 | TRBV5-1 | CASSSRDRVFADTQYF | TGCGCCAGCAGCTCCCGGGACAGGGTATTTGCAGATACGCAGTATTTT
- | - | TRBJ2-1 | TRBV18 | CASSPVGFRGTADNEQFF | TGTGCCAGCTCACCGGTTGGTTTTCGGGGCACTGCGGACAATGAGCAGTTCTTC
- | - | TRBJ1-5 | TRBV6-6 | CASSYTGPHQGDQPQHF | TGTGCCAGCAGTTACACGGGCCCACACCAAGGGGATCAGCCCCAGCATTTT
few | TRBD1 | TRBJ1-1 | TRBV12-3/TRBV12-4 | CASTAGGTRFF | TGTGCCAGCACCGCAGGGGGTACGCGTTTCTTT
few | - | TRBJ1-1 | TRBV6-2/TRBV6-3 | CASSQTNLKQGPEAFF | TGTGCCAGCAGTCAGACAAACCTTAAACAGGGCCCTGAAGCTTTCTTT
many | - | TRBJ2-3 | TRBV3-1 | CASSQSRGDTQYF | TGTGCCAGCAGCCAATCTAGGGGAGATACGCAGTATTTT
many | - | TRBJ2-3 | TRBV3-1 | CASSQDLGSTDTQYF | TGTGCCAGCAGCCAAGACCTTGGAAGCACAGATACGCAGTATTTT
few | TRBD1 | TRBJ2-7 | TRBV6-5 | CASSYLGGQGSQYF | TGTGCCAGCAGTTACTTAGGGGGACAGGGGTCGCAGTACTTC
many | TRBD2 | TRBJ2-1 | TRBV29-1 | CSQIGLAGAVYSYNEQFF | TGCAGCCAAATTGGGCTAGCGGGGGCCGTTTACTCCTACAATGAGCAGTTCTTC
- | - | TRBJ1-4 | TRBV4-2 | CASSQDSGNNEKLFF | TGTGCCAGCAGCCAAGACAGTGGGAATAATGAAAAACTGTTTTTT
few | TRBD1 | TRBJ1-2 | TRBV4-3 | CASSQRPTGADGYTF | TGCGCCAGCAGCCAAAGGCCTACAGGGGCCGATGGCTACACCTTC
few | TRBD1 | TRBJ1-6 | TRBV12-3/TRBV12-4 | CASNRGNSPLHF | TGTGCCAGCAACAGGGGGAATTCACCCCTCCACTTT
- | TRBD2 | TRBJ2-3 | TRBV6-6 | CASSYLAPGGDTQYF | TGTGCCAGCAGTTACTTGGCTCCGGGAGGAGATACGCAGTATTTT
- | - | TRBJ2-3 | TRBV20-1 | CSASRGPMASDTQYF | TGCAGTGCTAGCCGCGGGCCGATGGCTTCAGATACGCAGTATTTT
many | TRBD1 | TRBJ2-5 | TRBV12-3/TRBV12-4 | CASSVGTGGRETQYF | TGTGCCAGCAGCGTCGGCACAGGGGGTAGAGAGACCCAGTACTTC
many | TRBD2 | TRBJ2-7 | TRBV4-2 | CASSQIGTSGHEQYF | TGTGCCAGCAGCCAAATAGGGACTAGCGGGCACGAGCAGTACTTC
few | - | TRBJ1-1 | TRBV6-2/TRBV6-3 | CASSWKTNTEAFF | TGTGCCAGCAGTTGGAAAACTAACACTGAAGCTTTCTTT
many | - | TRBJ1-5 | TRBV12-3/TRBV12-4 | CAISGKLNQPQHF | TGTGCCATTTCAGGGAAGCTGAATCAGCCCCAGCATTTT
many | TRBD1 | TRBJ2-3 | TRBV10-1 | CASSDQSRDRWRSSTDTQYF | TGCGCCAGCAGTGACCAGTCCCGGGACAGGTGGCGGTCTAGCACAGATACGCAGTATTTT
many | TRBD2 | TRBJ2-5 | TRBV20-1 | CSARVAGGPYETQYF | TGCAGTGCTAGGGTAGCGGGGGGGCCCTATGAGACCCAGTACTTC
many | TRBD1 | TRBJ2-7 | TRBV29-1 | CSVAEDRGYEQYF | TGCAGCGTTGCTGAGGACAGGGGCTACGAGCAGTACTTC
few | - | TRBJ1-2 | TRBV28 | CASSSSGVNYGYTF | TGTGCCAGCAGTTCGTCGGGCGTAAACTATGGCTACACCTTC
few | - | TRBJ1-4 | TRBV9 | CASNRLGVEKLFF | TGTGCCAGCAACAGACTAGGTGTTGAAAAACTGTTTTTT
- | TRBD1 | TRBJ2-7 | TRBV10-3 | CAITKPGQGSQYF | TGTGCCATCACTAAACCGGGACAGGGTAGTCAGTACTTC
- | TRBD1 | TRBJ2-2 | TRBV6-2/TRBV6-3 | CASSDRDDTGELFF | TGTGCCAGCTCGGACAGGGATGACACCGGGGAGCTGTTTTTT
few | TRBD2 | TRBJ2-1 | TRBV29-1 | CSVGVSGDYNEQFF | TGCAGCGTTGGAGTGAGCGGGGACTACAATGAGCAGTTCTTC
many | - | TRBJ2-3 | TRBV7-9 | CASSLTGVDTQYF | TGTGCCAGCAGCTTAACTGGCGTGGATACGCAGTATTTT
- | TRBD1 | TRBJ1-2 | TRBV12-3/TRBV12-4 | CASSRYRGGYTF | TGTGCCAGCAGCCGCTACAGGGGTGGCTACACCTTC
- | - | TRBJ2-6 | TRBV4-3 | CASSQVSVLYSGANVLTF | TGCGCCAGCAGCCAAGTATCTGTTCTCTACTCTGGGGCCAACGTCCTGACTTTC
few | - | TRBJ1-2 | TRBV14 | CASSRGLNLVGYTF | TGTGCCAGCAGCCGCGGACTGAATCTAGTAGGCTACACCTTC
many | - | TRBJ2-1 | TRBV5-5 | CASSSAPSFSYNEQFF | TGTGCCAGCAGCTCCGCGCCTAGTTTCTCCTACAATGAGCAGTTCTTC
few | - | TRBJ1-5 | TRBV7-2 | CASTRGPAGQPQHF | TGTGCCAGCACCAGGGGCCCCGCGGGTCAGCCCCAGCATTTT
- | - | TRBJ2-7 | TRBV28 | CASSFGPGDAYEQYF | TGTGCCAGCAGTTTTGGGCCAGGGGACGCCTACGAGCAGTACTTC
few | TRBD2 | TRBJ2-1 | TRBV27 | CASSSKAGGPRDEQFF | TGTGCCAGCAGTTCAAAAGCGGGGGGCCCAAGGGATGAGCAGTTCTTC
- | TRBD2 | TRBJ2-1 | TRBV18 | CASSPSGGANEQFF | TGTGCCAGCTCGCCTAGCGGGGGGGCCAATGAGCAGTTCTTC
few | TRBD2 | TRBJ2-3 | TRBV20-1 | CSATIGLAGGGTDTQYF | TGCAGTGCTACGATCGGACTAGCGGGGGGAGGAACAGATACGCAGTATTTT
many | TRBD2 | TRBJ2-7 | TRBV2 | CASRETSGAVREQYF | TGTGCCAGCAGAGAGACTAGCGGGGCCGTCAGAGAGCAGTACTTC
many | - | TRBJ2-7 | TRBV28 | CASRPTPTGNDEQYF | TGTGCCAGCAGACCGACCCCAACAGGGAACGACGAGCAGTACTTC
few | TRBD1 | TRBJ1-5 | TRBV7-2 | CASRKTGVINQPQHF | TGTGCCAGCAGGAAAACAGGGGTTATCAATCAGCCCCAGCATTTT
many | - | TRBJ1-4 | TRBV5-1 | CASSPRGGSTNEKLFF | TGCGCCAGCAGCCCCCGGGGGGGGTCAACTAATGAAAAACTGTTTTTT
few | TRBD1 | TRBJ1-5 | TRBV2 | CASRADRGTNQPQHF | TGTGCCAGCAGGGCCGACAGGGGGACCAATCAGCCCCAGCATTTT
many | - | TRBJ2-5 | TRBV3-1 | CASSHFGGEETQYF | TGTGCCAGCAGCCATTTCGGCGGGGAAGAGACCCAGTACTTC
few | TRBD1 | TRBJ2-7 | TRBV20-1 | CSARRDRYYEQYF | TGCAGTGCTCGCCGGGACAGATACTACGAGCAGTACTTC
many | - | TRBJ2-7 | TRBV3-1 | CASSHLASYEQYF | TGTGCCAGCAGCCATCTGGCGTCCTACGAGCAGTACTTC
few | TRBD2 | TRBJ2-1 | TRBV7-2 | CASSSTTGRGTRQFF | TGTGCCAGCAGCTCCACGACTGGGCGGGGGACTCGCCAGTTCTTC
many | TRBD2 | TRBJ2-1 | TRBV20-1 | CSARDTFPSGGAEFF | TGCAGTGCTAGAGATACTTTCCCTAGCGGGGGGGCGGAGTTCTTC
many | - | TRBJ2-5 | TRBV5-8 | CASRRRIRAPETQYF | TGTGCCAGCAGACGCCGGATCAGGGCCCCGGAGACCCAGTACTTC
- | - | TRBJ1-5 | TRBV5-4 | CASSTNRNQPQHF | TGTGCCAGCAGCACAAATAGGAATCAGCCCCAGCATTTT
few | - | TRBJ2-6 | TRBV6-5 | CATSGANVLTF | TGTGCCACCTCTGGGGCCAACGTCCTGACTTTC
many | - | TRBJ2-7 | TRBV7-2 | CASSFHYEQYF | TGTGCCAGCAGCTTTCACTACGAGCAGTACTTC
few | TRBD2 | TRBJ2-7 | TRBV12-3/TRBV12-4 | CASSPGLAGSEQYF | TGTGCCAGCAGTCCCGGACTAGCGGGTAGCGAGCAGTACTTC
many | TRBD2 | TRBJ2-7 | TRBV7-2 | CASSLGVAGFSYEQYF | TGTGCCAGCAGCTTAGGGGTAGCGGGGTTCTCCTACGAGCAGTACTTC
- | TRBD1 | TRBJ2-7 | TRBV13 | CASSAGQGYHEQYF | TGTGCCAGCAGCGCGGGACAGGGGTACCACGAGCAGTACTTC
many | - | TRBJ2-1 | TRBV7-3 | CASSQTSVPLNEQFF | TGTGCCAGCAGCCAGACTAGTGTACCCCTCAATGAGCAGTTCTTC